The present TCR beta chain was sequenced within a study of cytomegalovirus exposure and HLA in healthy donors. Study-wide background: A preliminary data release comprised around 90 million unique TCRs obtained from HLA-typed donors.

About this clone: The antigen remains undetermined.

The CDR3 runs 15 residues. The germline V gene has CDR1 SGHRS and CDR2 YFSETQ. V shed 0 bases and J shed 3 bases, with 10 bases lying between them. 13 Jbeta primers and 60 Vbeta primers were used for the PCR. Sequencing used immunoSEQ multiplex PCR; TCRdb keeps in-frame clones, though not all of them. Among fewer than 90,000 clones listed, around 76% were seen once. Study-wide points: Among the most significant clusters, several appeared linked to common viral pathogens in a later analysis.

Source material: PBMCs. This sequence was found in a man aged 30 to 39 in good health and CMV-seropositive. The gene calls are TRBV5-1 and TRBJ1-5; D is ambiguous. The CDR3 loop is CASSLAEGPNQPQHF. CDR3 nucleotide sequence: TGCGCCAGCAGCTTGGCCGAGGGCCCCAATCAGCCCCAGCATTTT.